These 14 T cell receptor beta chains share one sample of origin, sequenced in a study of OX40 agonist ivuxolimab in advanced cancers. TCRdb keeps only in-frame clones here, not all; method: immunoSEQ multiplex PCR. Among tens of thousands of clones listed, 65% to 85% were seen once. This specimen was CD4+ or CD8+ T cells sorted from blood, taken in a trial of the OX40 agonist ivuxolimab. The receptors come from an adult with an advanced solid tumor such as melanoma, head and neck, liver or kidney cancer.

The chain uses TRBV29-1 and TRBJ2-5; perhaps D is TRBD1 or TRBD2 (5 bases each). V lost 7 bases and J lost 0, with 12 bases in between. Germline V gene sequence: CDR1 SQVTM, CDR2 ANQGSEA. The CDR3 is 13 amino acids. This CDR3 is CSGAGTDQETQYF. In nucleotides, the CDR3 is TGCAGCGGGGCCGGGACCGACCAAGAGACCCAGTACTTC.

V usage is TRBV28 and J usage is TRBJ2-7; 7 positions agree with TRBD1. Germline CDR1 and CDR2: MDHEN and SYDVKM. The CDR3 is made up of 14 amino acids. J was trimmed by 3 bases and V by 5 bases; bases with no gene match: 7. The CDR3 sequence is CASSGGQRLYEQYF. As DNA, the CDR3 is TGTGCCAGCAGTGGGGGACAGCGCCTCTACGAGCAGTACTTC.

The chain employs TRBV6-4 and TRBJ1-3; D may be TRBD1 (6 bases). Per the germline V gene, CDR1 is MRHNA and CDR2 is SNTAGT. Trimming left V 6 bases short and J 4 bases short, with 13 bases between. CDR3 length: 14 residues. The CDR3 nucleotides are TGTGCCAGCAGCAGGGGCCCGAGGGGAAACACCATATATTTT. Its translation: CASSRGPRGNTIYF.

This chain connects TRBV9 to TRBJ2-2; D call uncertain. CDR1 is SGDLS, CDR2 YYNGEE, per germline. The ends were cut back, 0 bases at V and 8 bases at J, with 11 bases in the middle. The CDR3 sequence is 14 residues long. CDR3 in amino acids: CASSVEGPGGELFF. In DNA, the CDR3 is TGTGCCAGCAGCGTAGAGGGCCCCGGGGGGGAGCTGTTTTTT.

The rearrangement links TRBV19 to TRBJ2-2; D may be TRBD2 (6 bases). Germline loops: CDR1 LNHDA, CDR2 SQIVND (reference sequence). V gave up 6 bases and J gave up 4 bases, with 12 bases separating them. This CDR3 spans 14 amino acids. The CDR3 reads CASSAGTGTGELFF. The CDR3 DNA reads as TGTGCCAGTAGCGCAGGGACTGGCACCGGGGAGCTGTTTTTT.

V and J are TRBV19 and TRBJ2-5; D possibly corresponds to TRBD2 (5 bases). V lost 9 bases and J lost 5, with 13 bases in between. Germline lookup yields CDR1 LNHDA and CDR2 SQIVND (reference sequence). This CDR3 is built from 12 residues. In nucleotides, the CDR3 is TGTGCCAGCCAGAAGGCGGGCGAGACCCAGTACTTC. Protein sequence: CASQKAGETQYF.

This chain uses TRBV19 with TRBJ2-1, with 10 bases that match TRBD2. CDR1 is LNHDA, CDR2 SQIVND, per germline (reference sequence). The CDR3 extends over 18 amino acids. The V gene end was trimmed by 3 bases and the J gene end by 3 bases; junction bases not matched to a gene: 11. Here the CDR3 reads CASSIGFLAGAIYNEQFF. The CDR3 DNA is TGTGCCAGTAGTATCGGGTTCCTAGCGGGAGCAATCTACAATGAGCAGTTCTTC. The whole variable domain, filled in from reference TRBV19 and TRBJ2-1, reads DGGITQSPKYLFRKEGQNVTLSCEQNLNHDAMYWYRQDPGQGLRLIYYSQIVNDFQKGDIAEGYSVSREKKESFPLTVTSAQKNPTAFYLCASSIGFLAGAIYNEQFFGPGTRLTVL.

This clone qualifies as medium-sized. The chain employs TRBV5-4 and TRBJ2-7; D possibly uses TRBD1 or TRBD2 (5 bases each). Germline V lookup: CDR1 SGHNT, CDR2 YYREEE (reference sequence). Trimming removed 8 bases from V and 2 bases from J, with 8 bases in between. There are 11 residues in the CDR3. CDR3 nucleotides: TGTGCCAGGGGGGTGCCCTACGAGCAGTACTTC. Protein: CARGVPYEQYF.

The chain is built from TRBV28 and TRBJ2-7; 11 bases agree with TRBD1. The CDR3 is 14 residues long. V lost 11 bases to trimming and J lost 1 base; unmatched junction nucleotides: 7. Germline lookup yields CDR1 MDHEN and CDR2 SYDVKM. This chain's CDR3 is CALGRDRGSYEQYF. CDR3 DNA: TGTGCCCTAGGCAGGGACAGGGGGTCCTACGAGCAGTACTTC.

The rearrangement joins TRBV6-5 to TRBJ2-7, with 7 bases that match TRBD1. The CDR3 loop spans 14 amino acids. CDR1 is MNHEY, CDR2 SVGAGI, per germline. The V and J ends lost 5 bases and 1 base, in that order; junction bases with no gene match: 5. In nucleotides, the CDR3 is TGTGCCAGCAGTCGACAGGGTGGGTCCTACGAGCAGTACTTC. Amino acids: CASSRQGGSYEQYF.

The chain carries TRBV6-5 and TRBJ2-7; weak D call: TRBD2 (6 bases). Germline CDR1 is MNHEY and CDR2 is SVGAGI. The length of the CDR3 is 15 residues. Trimming took 5 bases from V and 2 from J, leaving 16 bases between them. As DNA, the CDR3 is TGTGCCAGCAGTAGGGCAGGGAGGCCGGCCTACGAGCAGTACTTC. It is translated as CASSRAGRPAYEQYF.

The rearrangement uses TRBV18 and TRBJ2-2; 10 bases fit TRBD2. Per germline, CDR1 KGHSH and CDR2 LQKENI. Unmatched junction bases numbered 9, after V lost 5 bases and J lost 0 bases. The CDR3 spans 18 residues. CDR3 loop: CASSTTRTSGANTGELFF. The CDR3 DNA follows: TGTGCCAGCTCAACGACGAGGACTAGCGGAGCGAACACCGGGGAGCTGTTTTTT.

The chain links TRBV19 to TRBJ2-4; D uncertain. Germline CDR1 is LNHDA and CDR2 is SQIVND (reference sequence). Trimming shortened V by 7 bases and J by 0 bases, and 19 bases separated the two germline ends. This CDR3 spans 17 amino acids. The CDR3 DNA is TGTGCCAGTAACCCACAGCCGACCGTACTAGCCAAAAACATTCAGTACTTC. Residues: CASNPQPTVLAKNIQYF.

The chain is built from TRBV6-5 and TRBJ1-5; no clear D gene. The CDR3 sequence is 13 residues long. Trimming removed 6 bases from V and 4 bases from J, with 10 bases in between. Per germline, CDR1 MNHEY and CDR2 SVGAGI. In DNA form, the CDR3 reads TGTGCCAGCAGCACCGGGCGGAATCAGCCCCAGCATTTT. Its translation is CASSTGRNQPQHF.